The 20 T cell receptor beta chains in this list originate from one sample, sequenced in a study of T cells in Graves' hyperthyroidism and ophthalmopathy. Authors of the study amplified TCR beta CDR3 regions from RNA transcripts. The TCR CDR3 first-round RT-PCR relied on the HTBI primer set. MiXCR, applied by TCRdb to the multiplex PCR reads, yields one record per CDR3 protein. The table records about 530,000 distinct CDR3 sequences, over 15% of them present only once. Sequenced sample: blood. These receptors all come from a woman younger than 30 with Graves' ophthalmopathy.

In this sample, this clonotype turned up many times. The genes are TRBV28 and TRBJ2-1, with no clear D. Trimming shortened V by 5 bases and J by 2 bases, and 10 bases separated the two germline ends. There are 14 residues in the CDR3. Germline CDR1 is MDHEN and CDR2 is SYDVKM. As DNA, the CDR3 is TGTGCCAGCAGTGCCCATTCAACCTACAATGAGCAGTTCTTC. Translated, it gives CASSAHSTYNEQFF. Using reference TRBV28 and TRBJ2-1 for the parts outside the CDR3, the full variable domain is DVKVTQSSRYLVKRTGEKVFLECVQDMDHENMFWYRQDPGLGLRLIYFSYDVKMKEKGDIPEGYSVSREKKERFSLILESASTNQTSMYLCASSAHSTYNEQFFGPGTRLTVL.

The table lists this clonotype with many counts. This sequence joins TRBV28 and TRBJ2-3, with a tentative D call TRBD2 (5 bases). The CDR3 is made up of 15 amino acids. Trimming pared 6 bases from V and 1 base from J, leaving 14 bases between. Germline CDR1 and CDR2: MDHEN and SYDVKM. The CDR3 region is CASSSLSGRTDTQYF. The CDR3 DNA reads TGTGCCAGCAGCAGTTTAAGCGGCCGCACAGATACGCAGTATTTT.

Ten or more counts support this clonotype. The chain has TRBV30 and TRBJ1-2; D is ambiguous. Trimming took 2 bases from V and 4 from J, leaving 11 bases between them. The CDR3 totals 13 residues. CDR1 and CDR2 (germline): GTSNPN, SVGIG (reference sequence). CDR3 DNA sequence: TGTGCCTGGAGTCCAGAGGCCCCCTATGGCTACACCTTC. This sequence encodes CAWSPEAPYGYTF.

There are a few counts of this clonotype. The chain combines TRBV11-2 with TRBJ1-6; D is unclear. Trimming removed 1 base from V and 7 bases from J, with 11 bases in between. Germline CDR1 SGHAT, CDR2 FQNNGV. This CDR3 spans 15 amino acids. CDR3 in amino acids: CASSLGFTRNSPLHF. CDR3 nucleotides: TGTGCCAGCAGCTTAGGGTTCACCAGAAATTCACCCCTCCACTTT.

This clonotype was seen more than once but under ten times. V gene TRBV25-1 combines with J gene TRBJ1-2, with 8 positions matching TRBD1. Trimming took 4 bases from V and 5 from J; bases not matched to a gene: 6. CDR1 and CDR2 from the germline V gene are MGHDK and SYGVNS. The CDR3 spans 14 residues. Here the CDR3 DNA reads TGTGCCAGCAGTGGATCCGGACAGGGATATGGCTACACCTTC. As protein: CASSGSGQGYGYTF.

Ten or more counts support this clonotype. V usage is TRBV14 and J usage is TRBJ2-3; 11 nucleotides line up with TRBD1. There are 15 residues in the CDR3. Germline CDR1 reads SGHDN; CDR2 reads FVKESK. Trimming removed 4 bases from V and 7 bases from J; junction bases left unmatched: 7. The CDR3 is CASSLRTGGMNTQYF. CDR3 bases: TGTGCCAGCAGCCTCCGGACAGGGGGCATGAATACGCAGTATTTT.

This clonotype was detected many times. This rearrangement joins TRBV20-1 to TRBJ2-3; D gene unclear. The CDR3 has 14 residues. V lost 6 bases and J 2 bases, leaving 15 bases between the germline ends. Germline CDR1 reads DFQATT; CDR2 reads SNEGSKA (reference sequence). CDR3 sequence (DNA): TGCAGTGCCACCGAGACCACTAACACAGATACGCAGTATTTT. Translating it yields CSATETTNTDTQYF.

There are many counts of this clonotype. The V gene is TRBV12-3 or TRBV12-4, the J gene TRBJ2-3; 14 bases map to TRBD2. This CDR3 spans 20 amino acids. After removal of 3 bases from V and 1 base from J, the junction contained 12 bases not matched to a gene. CDR3 in amino acids: CASSFHRGTSGRRGTDTQYF. DNA of the CDR3: TGTGCCAGCAGTTTTCACAGGGGGACTAGCGGGAGAAGAGGCACAGATACGCAGTATTTT.

The sample holds many counts of this clonotype. The chain carries TRBV6-1 and TRBJ1-5; unclear D gene. Germline V CDR1 and CDR2: MNHNS, SASEGT. There are 13 residues in the CDR3. V lost 8 bases to trimming and J lost 0 bases, with 8 bases between them. CDR3 loop: CASVRNSNQPQHF. CDR3 DNA: TGTGCCAGCGTCAGGAATAGCAATCAGCCCCAGCATTTT.

In this sample, this clonotype turned up a few times. This chain links TRBV5-1 with TRBJ2-6; the D is unclear. The CDR3 loop spans 15 amino acids. Trimming stripped 4 bases from V and 0 bases from J, with 8 bases between. Germline V lookup: CDR1 SGHRS, CDR2 YFSETQ. In DNA, the CDR3 is TGCGCCAGCAGCCCTCCGATCTCTGGGGCCAACGTCCTGACTTTC. Amino acids: CASSPPISGANVLTF.

This clonotype was seen ten or more times. The rearrangement joins TRBV29-1 to TRBJ2-5; D may be TRBD2 (6 bases). Trimming shortened V by 3 bases and J by 3 bases, and 14 bases separated the two germline ends. The CDR3 length is 14 residues. CDR1 SQVTM and CDR2 ANQGSEA come from the germline V gene. In DNA form, the CDR3 reads TGCAGCGTTGACTGGCCGGGAGTAAAAGAGACCCAGTACTTC. Residues: CSVDWPGVKETQYF.

A few counts support this clonotype. The chain combines TRBV6-2 or TRBV6-3 with TRBJ2-3; D is possibly TRBD1 (6 bases). V lost 5 bases, J lost 0 bases, and 21 bases lay in between. The CDR3 sequence is 18 residues long. CDR1 is MNHEY, CDR2 SVGEGT, per germline. CDR3: CASSPLGLPGHSTDTQYF. In nucleotides, the CDR3 is TGTGCCAGCAGTCCCCTGGGGCTACCGGGACACAGCACAGATACGCAGTATTTT.

Many counts were recorded for this clonotype. The V and J genes are TRBV7-9 and TRBJ1-1; D is undetermined. There are 13 residues in the CDR3. CDR1 is SEHNR, CDR2 FQNEAQ, per germline (reference sequence). Trimming took off 5 bases at V and 6 bases at J, with 13 bases between the two ends. DNA for the CDR3: TGTGCCAGCAGCGACCCTGAGAGCCCTGAAGCTTTCTTT. It is translated as CASSDPESPEAFF.

The chain employs TRBV30 and TRBJ2-1; TRBD1 matches at 8 bases. This CDR3 has 15 amino acids. The V and J ends lost 0 bases and 4 bases, in that order; junction bases with no gene match: 5. Germline V gene data show CDR1 as GTSNPN and CDR2 as SVGIG (reference sequence). The CDR3 DNA is TGTGCCTGGAGTGTACAGGGGGGCTTGTACAATGAGCAGTTCTTC. Translating it yields CAWSVQGGLYNEQFF.

The table lists this clonotype with a few counts. The chain couples TRBV4-1 to TRBJ2-5, with no clear D. CDR3 length: 17 amino acids. Germline values: CDR1 MGHRA, CDR2 YSYEKL. Deletions cut 2 bases from V and 2 bases from J, with 18 bases between. The chain's CDR3 is CASSQPPEENPQETQYF. CDR3 DNA: TGCGCCAGCAGCCAACCGCCGGAAGAAAACCCACAAGAGACCCAGTACTTC.

At least ten counts were recorded for this clonotype. The chain recombines TRBV27 with TRBJ2-7; 7 positions agree with TRBD2. CDR1 MNHEY and CDR2 SMNVEV come from the germline V gene (reference sequence). The CDR3 totals 14 residues. The trim removed 2 bases at V and 3 bases at J, leaving 4 bases unmatched. The CDR3 sequence: CASSLRRENYEQYF. CDR3 in DNA: TGTGCCAGCAGTTTACGGCGGGAGAACTACGAGCAGTACTTC.

This clonotype was recorded at least ten times. The J gene is TRBJ2-5, the V gene TRBV30, with 11 nucleotides matching TRBD1. The V and J ends lost 3 bases and 6 bases, in that order; junction bases with no gene match: 3. The germline CDR1 and CDR2 sequences are GTSNPN and SVGIG (reference sequence). CDR3 length: 13 amino acids. The CDR3 DNA reads TGTGCCTGGAGAGGGACAGGGGGTCAGACCCAGTACTTC. This codes for CAWRGTGGQTQYF.

This clonotype was seen many times. The V call is TRBV2, the J call TRBJ2-5; no definite D call. In germline, CDR1 is SNHLY, CDR2 FYNNEI. The CDR3 covers 14 residues. The V and J ends lost 8 bases and 2 bases respectively, with 15 bases between them. Written as DNA, the CDR3 is TGTGCCAGCCAAGCAGGACGGAATCAAGAGACCCAGTACTTC. This gives the protein CASQAGRNQETQYF. Based on the CDR3 plus reference TRBV2 and TRBJ2-5, the full variable domain is EPEVTQTPSHQVTQMGQEVILRCVPISNHLYFYWYRQILGQKVEFLVSFYNNEISEKSEIFDDQFSVERPDGSNFTLKIRSTKLEDSAMYFCASQAGRNQETQYFGPGTRLLVL.

This chain uses TRBV6-1 with TRBJ1-2; perhaps TRBD1 as D (5 bases). The CDR3 covers 15 residues. The V end lost 2 bases, the J end lost 4 bases, and 14 bases lay between the germline ends. In germline, CDR1 is MNHNS, CDR2 SASEGT. CDR3: CASSEQGYGLYGYTF. In nucleotides, the CDR3 is TGTGCCAGCAGTGAACAGGGATACGGACTCTATGGCTACACCTTC.

This clonotype was observed a handful of times. The genes are TRBV28 and TRBJ1-5; D gene uncertain. Trimming removed 4 bases at V and 3 bases at J, with 7 bases between. The CDR3 runs to 13 residues. The V gene's germline CDR1 is MDHEN and CDR2 SYDVKM. The CDR3 protein is CASSSIINQPQHF. The CDR3, as DNA: TGTGCCAGCAGTTCGATTATCAATCAGCCCCAGCATTTT.